This TCR beta chain emerged from a study of shared clonotypes between healthy human individuals. In this sample, this clone turned up once. Terminally differentiated effector memory CD45RA+ cells were excluded by CCR7 positive selection of CD45RO-negative cells. In germline, CDR1 is SGHTA, CDR2 FQGTGA. CDR3 length: 14 residues. The J segment lost 5 bases and the V segment lost 3 bases, leaving 2 bases of the junction unmatched. Using immunoSEQ multiplex PCR, the repertoire was profiled, and TCRdb retains in-frame clones only, with some absent. The sample lists around 1.9 million clones; approximately 94% were seen once.

The clonotype was recovered from a man between 18 and 29 years old in good health. Some clones in this sample may be carry-over from other donors' samples. The V and J genes are TRBV7-3 and TRBJ2-3, with 10 bases fitting TRBD2. Sample: naive CD8+ T cells from PBMCs. The CDR3 nucleotides read TGTGCCAGCAGCTTGCGGACTAGCGGAGATACGCAGTATTTT. This gives the protein CASSLRTSGDTQYF.